The sample holds a few counts of the clone carrying this T cell receptor (beta chain). Its antigen is currently unknown. This entry comes from a study of beta chain features in type 1 diabetes. General study findings and limits: VDJ junctions sequenced from type 1 diabetes patients showed fewer insertions and more deletions. TCRB CDR3s were moderately but significantly shorter in Type 1 diabetes patients in all four CD4+ subsets.

Sequencing targeted expressed TCRB transcripts, as all isolated RNA had been reverse transcribed. Here immunoSEQ multiplex PCR was the method, and the copy in TCRdb shows in-frame clones only, minus some. The sample lists about 900,000 clones, about a sixth occurring once. Germline trimming cut 0 bases from V and 3 bases from J; bases unmatched to any gene: 9. CDR1 and CDR2 from the germline V gene are SGHKS and YYEKEE (reference sequence). This CDR3 comprises 17 residues. The chain combines TRBV5-5 with TRBJ2-7, with 10 bases identical to TRBD2. Sample: naive CD4+ T cells from blood. The TCR was taken from a woman between 18 and 29 years old in good health. The CDR3 nucleotides read TGTGCCAGCAGCTTGGCGGTTCCAGCGGGAGGGATCTACGAGCAGTACTTC. The encoded protein is CASSLAVPAGGIYEQYF.